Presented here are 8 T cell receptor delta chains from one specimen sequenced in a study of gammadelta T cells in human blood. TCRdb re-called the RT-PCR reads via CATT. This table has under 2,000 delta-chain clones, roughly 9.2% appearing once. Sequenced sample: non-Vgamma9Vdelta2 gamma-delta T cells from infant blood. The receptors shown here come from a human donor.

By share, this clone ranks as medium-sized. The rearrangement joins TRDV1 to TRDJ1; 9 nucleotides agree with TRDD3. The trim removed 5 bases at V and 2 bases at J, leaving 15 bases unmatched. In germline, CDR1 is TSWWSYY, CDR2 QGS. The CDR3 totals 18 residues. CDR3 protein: CALGMRPGLLGDTDKLIF. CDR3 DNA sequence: TGTGCTCTTGGGATGCGGCCCGGCCTCCTGGGGGATACCGATAAACTCATCTTT.

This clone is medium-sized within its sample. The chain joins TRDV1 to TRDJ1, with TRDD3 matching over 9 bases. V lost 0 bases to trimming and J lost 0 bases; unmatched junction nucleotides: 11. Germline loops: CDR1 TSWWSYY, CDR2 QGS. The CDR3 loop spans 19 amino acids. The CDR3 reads CALGELILRWGMDTDKLIF. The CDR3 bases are TGTGCTCTTGGGGAACTAATATTACGCTGGGGGATGGACACCGATAAACTCATCTTT.

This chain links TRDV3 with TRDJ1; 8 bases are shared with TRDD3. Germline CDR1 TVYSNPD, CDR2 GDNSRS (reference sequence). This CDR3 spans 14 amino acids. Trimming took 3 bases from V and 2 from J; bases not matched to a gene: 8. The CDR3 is CAFVLGVLTDKLIF. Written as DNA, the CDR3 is TGTGCCTTCGTACTGGGGGTTCTAACCGATAAACTCATCTTT.

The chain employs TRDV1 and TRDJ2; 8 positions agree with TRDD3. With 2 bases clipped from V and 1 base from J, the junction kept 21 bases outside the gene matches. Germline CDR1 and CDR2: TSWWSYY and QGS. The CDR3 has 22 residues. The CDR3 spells CALGEGLPAYWGLRVLTAQLFF. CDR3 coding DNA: TGTGCTCTTGGGGAAGGCCTTCCCGCGTACTGGGGGCTTAGGGTTTTGACAGCACAACTCTTCTTT.

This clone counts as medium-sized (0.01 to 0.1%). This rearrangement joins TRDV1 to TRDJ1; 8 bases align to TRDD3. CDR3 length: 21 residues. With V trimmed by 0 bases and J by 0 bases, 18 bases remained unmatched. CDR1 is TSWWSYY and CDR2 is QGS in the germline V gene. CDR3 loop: CALGELYSRDVRGIYTDKLIF. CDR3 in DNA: TGTGCTCTTGGGGAACTGTACTCCAGGGATGTCAGGGGGATATACACCGATAAACTCATCTTT.

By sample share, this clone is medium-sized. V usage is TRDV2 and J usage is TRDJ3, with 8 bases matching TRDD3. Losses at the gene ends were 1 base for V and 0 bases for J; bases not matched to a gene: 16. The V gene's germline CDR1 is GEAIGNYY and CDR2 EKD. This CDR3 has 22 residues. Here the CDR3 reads CACDTVPLYWGGSSWDTRQMFF. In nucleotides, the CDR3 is TGTGCCTGTGACACTGTACCCCTCTACTGGGGGGGCAGCTCCTGGGACACCCGACAGATGTTTTTC.

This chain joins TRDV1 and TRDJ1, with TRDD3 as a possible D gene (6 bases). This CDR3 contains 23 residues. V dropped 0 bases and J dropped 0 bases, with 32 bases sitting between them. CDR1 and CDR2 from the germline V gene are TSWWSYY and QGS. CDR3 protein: CALGELDTPYPLGVLGYTDKLIF. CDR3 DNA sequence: TGTGCTCTTGGGGAACTAGACACACCTTACCCTCTGGGAGTCCTGGGGTACACCGATAAACTCATCTTT.

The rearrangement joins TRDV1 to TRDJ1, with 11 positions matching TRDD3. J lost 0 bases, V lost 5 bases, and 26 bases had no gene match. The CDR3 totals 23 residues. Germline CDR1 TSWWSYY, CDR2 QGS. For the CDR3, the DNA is TGTGCTCTTGGGAACGGTCCTAAGGGTACGACGTGGGGGATACGATCTGACACCGATAAACTCATCTTT. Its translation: CALGNGPKGTTWGIRSDTDKLIF.